This T cell receptor beta chain came from a study of shared clonotypes between healthy human individuals (TCRdb year 2020). Broadly, across the study: A few men and a couple of women, aged 18 to 49 years, made up the cohort. Libraries were prepared and TCR repertoires were sequenced by different laboratories using diverse techniques, in order to increase sequencing depth and limit assay-specific biases. Per donor, leukapheresis produced somewhere between about 0.85 and 10 billion PBMCs. For each donor, CD4 naive and CD4 memory were each run on three plates, CD8 naive on two plates, and CD8 memory on one plate. Blood TCR repertoires of five healthy adults were deeply sequenced to estimate repertoire size and the extent of clonotype sharing between individuals.

The CDR3 has 14 amino acids, counting the end cysteine and phenylalanine. Only the CDR3 region is kept as DNA, spanning 42 bases read in frame from base 1. The germline V gene provides CDR1 KGHSH and CDR2 LQKENI. Deletion took 3 bases off V and 4 bases off J, with a span of 13 bases between the germline ends. Using the deep immunoSEQ assay, multiplex PCR amplified TCR CDR3 regions from genomic DNA. Extracted genomic DNA from each cell subset was distributed evenly across all wells of several immunoSEQ 96-well plates, and each plate was treated as a replicate. For sorted subsets, about 200 ng genomic DNA, equal to 30,000 to 35,000 T cell genomes, was loaded into each replicate PCR. Purified libraries were measured with a Qubit 3.0 fluorometer, size-checked on a Bioanalyzer 2100, and measured again with the KAPA Library Quantification kit. Every immunoSEQ 96-well plate was sequenced on a separate single-read 150-cycle Illumina NextSeq 550 flow cell. The study's processing was this. The immunoSEQ output contained only junctional sequences without quality scores, so filtering could not match that applied to full-length reads. To assign V/J genes and CDR3, sequences were annotated against IMGT germline references using PyIR, a Python wrapper for IgBLAST v1.9. Any read was removed if the V/J assignment was weak (E-value above 1e-6), the CDR3 was missing, or the read contained stop codons, out-of-frame junctions, or ambiguous translated residues. V3J clonotypes were defined by identical inferred V gene, J gene, and CDR3 amino acid sequence. To compute the percentage overlap between repertoires, the number of shared unique clonotypes was divided by the size of the smaller repertoire. Richness of each repertoire was evaluated using RTK rarefaction, the Chao1 estimator, and Recon v2.1 estimates of unobserved clonotypes. Generation probabilities for all TCRbeta clonotypes obtained by the gDNA method from several donors were computed using OLGA. TCRdb obtained this table from immuneACCESS and retained in-frame rearrangements with V and J assigned. These tables miss some clones; where compared with another copy, unresolved V genes account for less than half of the shortfall, and the remainder is unexplained. V and J calls and clone size are copied from that table; D and trimming were computed from the DNA. A total of 550,000 to 850,000 clones appear in this sample, roughly 72% of them only once. The ten largest clones represent roughly 1.8% of the sample.

What the authors observed across the whole study: Across a few donors, approximately 5% of naive CD4, over 3% of naive CD8, under 2.5% of memory CD4, and 0.4% to 0.45% of memory CD8 clonotypes were shared. Because the study included only a small number of donors, the genetic and exposure-history diversity represented was limited. Naive subsets generally had larger estimated clonotype richness than memory subsets. Rarefaction of sorted-subset datasets indicated incomplete sequencing despite the large sequencing depth. Higher generation probabilities were observed for clonotypes shared by all four sorted-subset donors than for non-shared clonotypes. Pairwise subsampling indicated that sequencing depth was expected to affect the degree of clonotype sharing among donors. Sampling was restricted to blood, and TCR repertoires in tissue are likely to differ from TCR repertoires in blood.

Healthy HIV-negative adults with no recently reported acute infections or vaccinations were included as donors. Every donor was a Caucasian adult living in Nashville, Tennessee, USA. CD4+ T cells were enriched by magnetic negative selection, after which naive cells were positively selected on CD45RA and the negative fraction was taken as the memory subset. Blood was obtained by leukapheresis, after which PBMCs were separated by Ficoll-Histopaque density gradient centrifugation and cryopreserved in liquid nitrogen vapor phase. Analytical flow cytometry was used to check the purity and quantity of each magnetically sorted T cell population. From each sorted fraction, genomic DNA was isolated and quantified by UV absorbance on a Nanodrop 2000c. In the case of this clone: What this receptor recognizes is not known. No clone much larger than this one lies a single base away; base qualities are absent.

The sample consisted of memory CD4+ T cells sorted from blood. What this sample's cell subset or site label stands for: CD45RA-negative fraction. This TCR was recovered from a woman aged 25 to 39 in good health. The V and J segments used are TRBV18 and TRBJ2-7; a weak D assignment points to TRBD2 (6 bases agree). The encoded CDR3 is CASSPGLQIYEQYF. The sequence in DNA is TGTGCCAGCTCACCGGGACTCCAAATATACGAGCAGTACTTC.